This paragraph covers one TCR beta chain sequence. Unique molecular identifiers tagged every individual TCR cDNA molecule. TCRdb re-analysed the 5' RACE reads in MiXCR, keeping a single row per CDR3 protein. The sample holds under 150,000 distinct CDR3 sequences, more than 9% seen once. The time point was: blood at routine non-recurrence follow-up after resection. Unsorted samples of tumor, nontumor lung or frozen PBMC had their whole RNA sequenced. The sample belongs to a study of spatial heterogeneity in lung cancer. Study-level information: Detection consistently yielded more beta chains than alpha chains.

Trimming removed 1 base at V and 5 bases at J, with 15 bases between. In germline, CDR1 is SGHDT, CDR2 YYEEEE. The CDR3 length is 16 residues. The TCR comes from a male donor with early-stage non-small cell lung cancer. The chain uses TRBV5-6 and TRBJ1-4; D is unresolved. The sample in question was PBMCs, obtained at follow-up. The CDR3 loop is CASSLRGSVGNEKLFF. CDR3 nucleotide sequence: TGTGCCAGCAGCTTGCGTGGGAGTGTAGGAAATGAAAAACTGTTTTTT.